The TCR beta chain described here comes from a study of cytomegalovirus exposure and HLA in healthy donors. In the study overall: The study placed 80% to 85% of its approximately 400 genotyped donors in the Caucasian-associated ancestry cluster.

The PCR ran on 60 Vbeta and 13 Jbeta primers. Using immunoSEQ multiplex PCR, the repertoire was profiled, and TCRdb retains in-frame clones only, with some absent. The data hold around 150,000 clones, with about 60% observed a single time. CDR3 size: 15 residues. Germline V gene lookup returns CDR1 ENHRY and CDR2 SYGVKD. V lost 7 bases, J lost 5 bases, and 7 bases stayed unmatched. The sample taken for sequencing was PBMCs. The chain couples TRBV10-3 to TRBJ2-3, with TRBD2 matching over 12 bases. The source is a woman aged 60-70 years in good health and CMV-seropositive. In nucleotides, the CDR3 is TGTGCCATCACCCCGACTAGCGGGAGAGTAGATACGCAGTATTTT. Amino acid sequence: CAITPTSGRVDTQYF.